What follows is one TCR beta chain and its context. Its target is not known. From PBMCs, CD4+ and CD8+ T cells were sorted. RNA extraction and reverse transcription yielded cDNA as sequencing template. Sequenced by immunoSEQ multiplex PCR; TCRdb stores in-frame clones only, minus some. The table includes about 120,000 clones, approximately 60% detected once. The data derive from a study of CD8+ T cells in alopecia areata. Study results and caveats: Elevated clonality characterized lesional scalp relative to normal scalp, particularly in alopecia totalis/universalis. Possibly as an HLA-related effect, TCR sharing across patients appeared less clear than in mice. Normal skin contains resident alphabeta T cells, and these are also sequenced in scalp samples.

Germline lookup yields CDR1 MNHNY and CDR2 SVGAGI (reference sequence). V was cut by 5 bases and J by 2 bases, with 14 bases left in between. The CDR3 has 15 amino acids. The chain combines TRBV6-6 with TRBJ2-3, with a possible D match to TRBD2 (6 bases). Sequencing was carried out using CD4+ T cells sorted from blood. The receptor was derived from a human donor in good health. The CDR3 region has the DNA TGTGCCAGCAGTCCAAGGGACTTCCCCACAGATACGCAGTATTTT. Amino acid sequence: CASSPRDFPTDTQYF.